This T cell receptor beta chain was identified in a study of blood T cell repertoires in COVID-19. Overall study context: The United States, Italy and Spain provided the acute and convalescent COVID-19 samples.

Only one count was recorded for this clone. Study processing details: It was from reference gene primer amplification that nucleated cell counts were estimated. Repertoires were generated with immunoSEQ multiplex PCR, while TCRdb's copy carries only in-frame clones and drops some. V and J calls and clone size are as listed in that table; D and trimming were resolved from the DNA. Of almost 250,000 clones listed, 75% to 85% are singletons. J lost 5 bases, V lost 4 bases, and 13 bases had no gene match. This CDR3 is 16 amino acids long. Germline V CDR1 and CDR2: PRHDT, FYEKMQ (reference sequence). Material for sequencing was PBMCs or T cells enriched from blood (not recorded which). J is TRBJ2-5 and V is TRBV13, with 7 nucleotides matching TRBD1. This receptor was obtained from a woman aged 50 to 60 with acute COVID-19. As DNA, the CDR3 is TGTGCCAGCAGCTCCTACCTAACAGGGGATGGGGAGACCCAGTACTTC. Its protein product is CASSSYLTGDGETQYF.